This T cell receptor beta chain stems from a study of blood T cell repertoires in COVID-19. About the study: Sample material is recorded as cDNA or gDNA derived from T cells, B-cell-depleted T cells, or PBMCs.

The CDR3 spans 14 residues. The ends were cut back, 3 bases at V and 5 bases at J, with 13 bases in the middle. The germline V gene encodes CDR1 MGHRA and CDR2 YSYEKL. This study enrolled people aged 18 to 89 from around 26 US geographic areas. Sequencing used immunoSEQ multiplex PCR; TCRdb keeps in-frame clones, though not all of them. The table lists under 250,000 clones, 75% to 85% of them singletons. The receptor's source is a woman aged 45-59 years with acute COVID-19. The genes are TRBV4-1 and TRBJ1-1; D is undetermined. Material for sequencing was PBMCs or T cells enriched from blood (not recorded which). The CDR3 region is CASSHGGSLTEAFF. The CDR3 nucleotides read TGCGCCAGCAGCCACGGAGGCAGTTTGACTGAAGCTTTCTTT.